The next 19 T cell receptor beta chains were all read from a single sample in a study of cytomegalovirus exposure and HLA in healthy donors. Researchers ran the PCR with 60 Vbeta and 13 Jbeta primers. Libraries were prepared by immunoSEQ multiplex PCR; TCRdb keeps only in-frame clonotypes and omits some of them. The sample lists around 140,000 clones; approximately 10% were seen once. The sequenced sample was PBMCs. These receptors were collected from a woman between 35 and 50 years old in good health and CMV-seropositive.

In its sample, this clone was seen many times. This rearrangement joins TRBV19 to TRBJ2-2; TRBD1 agrees at 8 bases. Germline values: CDR1 LNHDA, CDR2 SQIVND (reference sequence). V dropped 5 bases and J dropped 5; count of bases not matched to a gene: 4. CDR3 length equals 14 residues. CDR3: CASSVTGGTGELFF. The CDR3 region has the DNA TGTGCCAGTAGTGTTACAGGGGGAACCGGGGAGCTGTTTTTT.

This clone was observed a handful of times. This sequence joins TRBV2 and TRBJ2-7; weak D call: TRBD1 (5 bases). Germline V gene data show CDR1 as SNHLY and CDR2 as FYNNEI. The length of the CDR3 is 12 residues. Deletions cut 6 bases from V and 8 bases from J, with 14 bases between. The CDR3 spells CASRPTAPKQYF. The CDR3 DNA reads as TGTGCCAGCAGGCCGACAGCGCCCAAGCAGTACTTC.

This clone was observed a few times. The chain links TRBV18 to TRBJ2-7; possibly TRBD2 for D (5 bases). V was pared by 6 bases and J by 3 bases, with 12 bases between. CDR1 KGHSH and CDR2 LQKENI come from the germline V gene. The CDR3 extends over 13 amino acids. CDR3 sequence: CASSQTINYEQYF. The DNA of the CDR3 is TGTGCCAGCTCTCAGACTATAAACTACGAGCAGTACTTC.

This clone was observed a handful of times. The chain combines TRBV7-8 with TRBJ1-6; D may be TRBD1 (6 bases). The CDR3 consists of 14 residues. Germline V gives CDR1 SGHVS, CDR2 FQNEAQ. V lost 1 base and J 9 bases, leaving 10 bases between the germline ends. The CDR3 nucleotides read TGTGCCAGCAGCTTAGGACAGGACCCTTCACCCCTCCACTTT. Its protein product is CASSLGQDPSPLHF.

The chain has TRBV27 and TRBJ2-2, with D tentatively TRBD2 (6 bases). The CDR3 loop spans 16 amino acids. V shed 3 bases and J shed 1 base, with 12 bases lying between them. Germline CDR1 reads MNHEY; CDR2 reads SMNVEV (reference sequence). The CDR3 here is CASSFVVGGNTGELFF. DNA of the CDR3: TGTGCCAGCAGTTTCGTAGTGGGGGGGAACACCGGGGAGCTGTTTTTT.

This clone came up a few times. The chain recombines TRBV19 with TRBJ2-5; TRBD1 agrees at 7 bases. Germline CDR1 is LNHDA and CDR2 is SQIVND (reference sequence). CDR3 length: 14 residues. V lost 6 bases and J lost 3; bases outside the gene matches: 7. The CDR3 DNA sequence: TGTGCCAGTAGCGACAGGGATACCAAAGAGACCCAGTACTTC. Translation: CASSDRDTKETQYF.

This clone was observed a handful of times. The J gene is TRBJ1-3, the V gene TRBV19, with D possibly being TRBD1 (6 bases). With 6 bases removed from V and 4 bases from J, the gap between germline ends came to 19 bases. Germline V CDR1 and CDR2: LNHDA, SQIVND (reference sequence). The CDR3 is 16 amino acids. CDR3 region: CASSKLRGQSGNTIYF. DNA of the CDR3: TGTGCCAGTAGCAAGCTCAGGGGCCAGTCGGGAAACACCATATATTTT.

The CDR3 DNA is TGTGCCAGCAGCGGACCCGGGACTAGCGGGGGGGCCTTCTACGAGCAGTACTTC. Encoded protein: CASSGPGTSGGAFYEQYF. The chain has TRBV7-9 and TRBJ2-7, with 16 bases aligning to TRBD2. Germline trimming cut 5 bases from V and 3 bases from J; bases unmatched to any gene: 10. The germline V gene has CDR1 SEHNR and CDR2 FQNEAQ (reference sequence). The CDR3 sequence is 18 residues long.

This clone was found a few times. The DNA is left out, because the CDR3 cannot be placed on it with certainty; the CDR3 is given as TCRdb lists it. V gene TRBV2 combines with J gene TRBJ2-2; TRBD2, as called in the table, went unchecked against the DNA. Germline V gene lookup returns CDR1 SNHLY and CDR2 FYNNEI. The CDR3 is made up of 14 amino acids, end residues included. Here the CDR3 reads CASSERPNLGSCFF.

The chain couples TRBV7-8 to TRBJ1-5; 7 positions agree with TRBD1. In germline, CDR1 is SGHVS, CDR2 FQNEAQ. The V segment lost 4 bases and the J segment 1 base; nucleotides outside the gene matches: 7. The CDR3 runs 16 residues. CDR3: CASSSVGGSSNQPQHF. The CDR3 DNA is TGTGCCAGCAGCTCCGTAGGGGGCTCAAGCAATCAGCCCCAGCATTTT.

This rearrangement joins TRBV4-3 to TRBJ2-1; D possibly corresponds to TRBD2 (6 bases). Trimming stripped 0 bases from V and 9 bases from J, with 18 bases between. Germline CDR1 is LGHNA and CDR2 is YSLEER. This CDR3 has 16 residues. Here the CDR3 DNA reads TGCGCCAGCAGCCAAGAGGATCGCCTAGCGAACGGTGAGCAGTTCTTC. Amino acid sequence: CASSQEDRLANGEQFF.

This clone was counted a few times. The gene calls are TRBV29-1 and TRBJ2-3, with no clear D. This CDR3 is built from 14 residues. The germline V gene encodes CDR1 SQVTM and CDR2 ANQGSEA. V dropped 4 bases and J dropped 3 bases, with 14 bases sitting between them. CDR3 amino acids: CSVAAALITDTQYF. In DNA, the CDR3 is TGCAGCGTTGCGGCGGCTCTTATTACAGATACGCAGTATTTT.

As for this clone: A read error is possible here, since a much larger clone lies one base away. The same CDR3 also results from other DNA sequences found in this sample. J is TRBJ2-7 and V is TRBV29-1; no reliable D call. This CDR3 has 11 residues. Germline loops: CDR1 SQVTM, CDR2 ANQGSEA. The V and J ends lost 5 bases and 2 bases respectively, with 7 bases between them. The CDR3: CSVIKTYEQYF. The CDR3 DNA reads as TGCAGCGTTATAAAAACCTACGAGCAGTACTTC.

This clone was seen more than once but under ten times. The chain combines TRBV7-9 with TRBJ2-7, with 11 bases identical to TRBD2. The CDR3 totals 16 residues. CDR1 is SEHNR and CDR2 is FQNEAQ in the germline V gene (reference sequence). Trimming took 2 bases from V and 3 from J; bases not matched to a gene: 6. The CDR3 here is CASSLYRLAGNYEQYF. As DNA, the CDR3 is TGTGCCAGCAGCTTATACCGACTAGCGGGGAACTACGAGCAGTACTTC.

This chain connects TRBV10-3 to TRBJ1-2; no clear D gene. Trimming stripped 10 bases from V and 6 bases from J, with 18 bases between. CDR1 is ENHRY, CDR2 SYGVKD, per germline. The CDR3 spans 13 residues. Here the CDR3 DNA reads TGTGCCACCCAGACGGATACGGGGAATGGCTACACCTTC. The encoded protein is CATQTDTGNGYTF.

Concerning this clone itself: Here the CDR3 omits its conserved ending phenylalanine or tryptophan, so a read error is the likely source. The rearrangement links TRBV13 to TRBJ1-2; possible D gene TRBD1, 6 bases. The CDR3 loop spans 17 amino acids. V was clipped by 5 bases and J by 5 bases, with 24 bases between them. Germline lookup yields CDR1 PRHDT and CDR2 FYEKMQ (reference sequence). The CDR3 here is CASSRGADETGKYGYTL. The DNA for the CDR3 is TGTGCCAGCAGCCGGGGGGCAGACGAAACGGGCAAATATGGCTACACCTTA.

The chain uses TRBV2 and TRBJ2-3, with TRBD2 identical over 13 bases. CDR1 SNHLY and CDR2 FYNNEI come from the germline V gene. Trimming at V came to 5 bases and at J to 0 bases, leaving 8 bases not matched to a gene. This CDR3 has 18 residues. The CDR3 region is CASSRTSGGGFSTDTQYF. CDR3 in DNA: TGTGCCAGCAGTAGGACTAGCGGGGGCGGATTTAGCACAGATACGCAGTATTTT.

The rearrangement joins TRBV19 to TRBJ2-2; 12 positions match TRBD1. The V and J ends lost 5 bases and 0 bases, in that order; junction bases with no gene match: 10. In germline, CDR1 is LNHDA, CDR2 SQIVND (reference sequence). CDR3 size: 19 residues. CDR3 sequence (DNA): TGTGCCAGTAGTGCCCAGGGACAGGGGGCTTTCGCGAACACCGGGGAGCTGTTTTTT. Protein sequence: CASSAQGQGAFANTGELFF. Full variable domain (outside the CDR3, taken from reference TRBV19 and TRBJ2-2): DGGITQSPKYLFRKEGQNVTLSCEQNLNHDAMYWYRQDPGQGLRLIYYSQIVNDFQKGDIAEGYSVSREKKESFPLTVTSAQKNPTAFYLCASSAQGQGAFANTGELFFGEGSRLTVL.

The sample holds a few counts of this clone. The rearrangement links TRBV7-3 to TRBJ2-1; TRBD2 agrees at 8 bases. Germline values: CDR1 SGHTA, CDR2 FQGTGA. CDR3 length: 14 residues. Trimming at V came to 5 bases and at J to 4 bases, leaving 4 bases not matched to a gene. CDR3 sequence reads: CASSPAGEYNEQFF. The DNA for the CDR3 is TGTGCCAGCAGCCCAGCGGGGGAATACAATGAGCAGTTCTTC.